The sequence of this T cell receptor beta chain was determined in a study of PD-L1 blockade in urothelial cancer. Looking at the study overall: Blood was evaluated 3 weeks (second dose) and 6 weeks after therapy began. When blood samples were assessed, the median T cell count was around 150,000.

As to this clone: Additional DNA sequences in this sample encode the identical CDR3.

The CDR3 spans 15 residues. Germline CDR1 reads SGHRS; CDR2 reads YFSETQ. J lost 4 bases, V lost 5 bases, and 7 bases had no gene match. Synthetic analogs of TCR templates were spiked into every PCR. Produced via immunoSEQ multiplex PCR; TCRdb's table is partial and in-frame only. The repertoire includes tens of thousands of clones, roughly 87% of them detected once, and 4% to 5.5% sits in the top ten. The chain employs TRBV5-1 and TRBJ2-1; 9 bases map to TRBD2. The sequencing here drew on PBMCs, taken around atezolizumab (anti-PD-L1) treatment. The TCR sequence derives from a man aged 65 to 85 with urothelial cancer. The CDR3 DNA follows: TGCGCCAGCAGTCTCGGTAGCGGGAGTTACAATGAGCAGTTCTTC. Translating gives CASSLGSGSYNEQFF.